A selection of T cell receptor beta chains follows, all from one sample in a study of T-cell reconstitution after alpha-beta-depleted transplantation in children. MiXCR, run by TCRdb on the PCR reads, gives a single entry per CDR3 protein. This table has 300,000 to 400,000 distinct CDR3 sequences, less than 15% appearing once. The specimen was PBMCs, collected from the stem cell graft. The receptors stem from a human donor who donated a stem cell graft to a child with Fanconi anemia. CDR3s include the opening cysteine and the closing phenylalanine or tryptophan. D genes are given only for firm matches. Part of the rows lack a size; the others show once, few, many or a class for expanded clones.

d_gene	abundance	len	v_gene	j_gene	CDR3aa	CDR3nt
TRBD1	.	16	TRBV7-8	TRBJ2-2	CASSFYGTGEAGELFF	TGTGCCAGCAGCTTTTATGGGACAGGGGAAGCCGGGGAGCTGTTTTTT
.	.	12	TRBV12-3/TRBV12-4	TRBJ1-1	CASTRGVTEAFF	TGTGCCAGCACCCGGGGGGTCACTGAAGCTTTCTTT
.	.	14	TRBV3-1	TRBJ1-6	CASSPTGTSSPLHF	TGTGCCAGCAGCCCAACCGGGACCTCTTCACCCCTCCACTTT
TRBD1	many	13	TRBV7-9	TRBJ1-1	CASGGTGGVEAFF	TGTGCCAGCGGAGGGACAGGGGGCGTGGAAGCTTTCTTT
.	few	12	TRBV18	TRBJ2-7	CASSLKGDEQYF	TGTGCCAGCTCCCTCAAGGGCGACGAGCAGTACTTC
TRBD2	few	16	TRBV7-8	TRBJ2-5	CASSPGVAGAGETQYF	TGTGCCAGCAGCCCCGGGGTAGCGGGGGCCGGGGAGACCCAGTACTTC
.	.	14	TRBV7-6	TRBJ2-7	CASSLSGGSYEQYF	TGTGCCAGCAGTCTTAGTGGGGGCTCCTACGAGCAGTACTTC
.	.	15	TRBV6-2/TRBV6-3	TRBJ1-2	CASNSRATRGYGYTF	TGTGCCAGCAACAGCAGGGCCACACGGGGCTATGGCTACACCTTC
TRBD1	few	17	TRBV5-1	TRBJ1-6	CASSPRDRGIAGSPLHF	TGCGCCAGCAGCCCCCGGGACAGGGGGATAGCAGGTTCACCCCTCCACTTT
TRBD1	many	13	TRBV5-1	TRBJ1-5	CASSFQGDQPQHF	TGCGCCAGCAGCTTTCAGGGGGATCAGCCCCAGCATTTT
TRBD1	few	15	TRBV7-8	TRBJ1-1	CASSSFTGEDPEAFF	TGTGCCAGCAGCTCGTTTACAGGGGAAGACCCTGAAGCTTTCTTT
.	many	16	TRBV10-2	TRBJ1-1	CASSESNGLMNTEAFF	TGCGCCAGCAGTGAGTCGAACGGACTAATGAACACTGAAGCTTTCTTT
TRBD1	few	13	TRBV29-1	TRBJ2-5	CSVTGTGMETQYF	TGCAGCGTTACCGGGACAGGCATGGAGACCCAGTACTTC
.	.	12	TRBV7-9	TRBJ2-5	CASKLNQETQYF	TGTGCCAGCAAACTCAATCAAGAGACCCAGTACTTC
TRBD2	.	13	TRBV12-3/TRBV12-4	TRBJ2-4	CASSAGRENIQYF	TGTGCCAGCAGTGCCGGGAGGGAAAACATTCAGTACTTC
TRBD1	.	17	TRBV7-2	TRBJ1-5	CASSPRQGEDSNQPQHF	TGTGCCAGCAGCCCCCGACAGGGGGAGGATAGCAATCAGCCCCAGCATTTT
.	few	17	TRBV5-5	TRBJ2-3	CASSLPVGTSGTDTQYF	TGTGCCAGCAGCTTACCGGTCGGAACCAGCGGCACAGATACGCAGTATTTT
.	many	18	TRBV6-2/TRBV6-3	TRBJ1-1	CASSYPINRKLLDTEAFF	TGTGCCAGCAGTTACCCGATAAACCGTAAGCTTCTGGACACTGAAGCTTTCTTT
.	many	16	TRBV4-3	TRBJ2-3	CASSQEGYHTTDTQYF	TGCGCCAGCAGCCAAGAGGGGTATCATACCACAGATACGCAGTATTTT
.	many	17	TRBV5-1	TRBJ1-5	CASSLEGSRGGNQPQHF	TGCGCCAGCAGCTTGGAGGGGTCGCGGGGCGGCAATCAGCCCCAGCATTTT